The 10 T cell receptor beta chains reported below all come from one sample, sequenced in a study of blood T cells in healthy people across ages. Combining a sample-barcoded 5' primer with a J-beta primer mix, a second PCR ran for about 6 to 11 cycles. TCRdb called the 5' RACE reads again in MiXCR, with one record for every CDR3 protein. Of around 1,600,000 distinct CDR3 sequences in the sample, roughly 43% were seen once. The sequencing sample was made of blood. The receptor set was obtained from a woman under 30 in good health.

This clonotype has only one observation. This sequence joins TRBV14 and TRBJ1-2; D possibly corresponds to TRBD1 (6 bases). CDR1 and CDR2 (germline): SGHDN, FVKESK. V was clipped by 5 bases and J by 4 bases, with 20 bases between them. The CDR3 totals 16 residues. The CDR3 coding sequence is TGTGCCAGCAGCGAACGTACGGGGGGCGCAATCTATGGCTACACCTTC. Its protein is CASSERTGGAIYGYTF. Complete variable domain (other parts from reference TRBV14 and TRBJ1-2): EAGVTQFPSHSVIEKGQTVTLRCDPISGHDNLYWYRRVMGKEIKFLLHFVKESKQDESGMPNNRFLAERTGGTYSTLKVQPAELEDSGVYFCASSERTGGAIYGYTFGSGTRLTVV.

This clonotype was recorded a few times. The rearrangement links TRBV14 to TRBJ2-3; unclear D gene. The CDR3 loop spans 15 amino acids. V lost 0 bases, J lost 2 bases, and 9 bases lay in between. CDR1 and CDR2 (germline): SGHDN, FVKESK. The CDR3: CASSQDRSYTDTQYF. The DNA for the CDR3 is TGTGCCAGCAGCCAAGATCGCTCGTACACAGATACGCAGTATTTT.

The chain has TRBV12-3 or TRBV12-4 and TRBJ2-1; D uncertain. The germline V and J ends were trimmed by 5 bases and 10 bases, with 18 bases remaining between them. CDR3 length: 14 amino acids. Here the CDR3 DNA reads TGTGCCAGCAGTCTGGGATCCACAATTAGGGAGCAGTTCTTC. Encoded protein: CASSLGSTIREQFF.

The chain combines TRBV20-1 with TRBJ2-5, with 12 bases identical to TRBD2. V lost 3 bases to trimming and J lost 0 bases; unmatched junction nucleotides: 5. CDR1 is DFQATT and CDR2 is SNEGSKA in the germline V gene (reference sequence). The CDR3 is 16 residues long. DNA for the CDR3: TGCAGTGCTAGTAGTACTAGCGGGGGGTACCAAGAGACCCAGTACTTC. Its translation is CSASSTSGGYQETQYF.

This chain links TRBV29-1 with TRBJ1-2; 7 bases line up with TRBD1. This CDR3 has 14 amino acids. Looked up from germline, CDR1 is SQVTM and CDR2 is ANQGSEA. Unmatched junction bases numbered 10, after V lost 3 bases and J lost 6 bases. CDR3 amino acids: CSVETTGTANGYTF. CDR3 nucleotide sequence: TGCAGCGTTGAGACTACCGGGACAGCGAATGGCTACACCTTC.

This clonotype was detected only a few times. The rearrangement links TRBV9 to TRBJ1-6; D perhaps matches TRBD1 (5 bases). The CDR3 consists of 20 residues. V dropped 0 bases and J dropped 0 bases, with 19 bases sitting between them. Germline V gene data show CDR1 as SGDLS and CDR2 as YYNGEE. Here the CDR3 reads CASSVDPGPLRSSYNSPLHF. DNA for the CDR3: TGTGCCAGCAGCGTAGACCCGGGACCGCTACGAAGCTCCTATAATTCACCCCTCCACTTT.

The genes are TRBV6-6 and TRBJ2-4; maybe TRBD1 (6 bases). The J call may be wrong; the DNA end is better matched by TRBJ2-7. The CDR3 has 15 amino acids. Germline V lookup: CDR1 MNHNY, CDR2 SVGAGI (reference sequence). The CDR3: CASSSTGKGSYEQYF. The CDR3, as DNA: TGTGCCAGCAGTTCCACAGGGAAGGGCTCCTACGAGCAGTACTTC.

The CDR3 coding sequence is TGTGCCAGCAGCCAGGTTCCACCTGGGGGCGGTAACACTGAAGCTTTCTTT. It specifies CASSQVPPGGGNTEAFF. The V gene is TRBV3-1, the J gene TRBJ1-1; D might be TRBD1 (6 bases). CDR1 and CDR2 (germline): LGHDT, YNNKEL (reference sequence). Trimming took 3 bases from V and 2 from J, leaving 19 bases between them. The CDR3 totals 17 residues. The whole variable domain, filled in from reference TRBV3-1 and TRBJ1-1, reads DTAVSQTPKYLVTQMGNDKSIKCEQNLGHDTMYWYKQDSKKFLKIMFSYNNKELIINETVPNRFSPKSPDKAHLNLHINSLELGDSAVYFCASSQVPPGGGNTEAFFGQGTRLTVV.

This clonotype was seen more than once but under ten times. The chain carries TRBV29-1 and TRBJ2-1; the match to TRBD1 covers 7 bases. This CDR3 is 14 amino acids long. V lost 5 bases and J lost 9; bases outside the gene matches: 13. CDR1 and CDR2 from the germline V gene are SQVTM and ANQGSEA. The CDR3 bases are TGCAGCGTTCGACACCCAACAGGGGCTGGTGAGCAGTTCTTC. Its protein product is CSVRHPTGAGEQFF.

This clonotype showed up just a few times. The chain employs TRBV12-3 or TRBV12-4 and TRBJ2-1; D not resolved. Between the trimmed V and J ends, which lost 8 bases and 8 bases, there was a span of 13 bases. CDR3 size: 12 residues. This CDR3 is CASFLEADEQFF. The CDR3 coding sequence is TGTGCCAGCTTTTTAGAGGCTGATGAGCAGTTCTTC.